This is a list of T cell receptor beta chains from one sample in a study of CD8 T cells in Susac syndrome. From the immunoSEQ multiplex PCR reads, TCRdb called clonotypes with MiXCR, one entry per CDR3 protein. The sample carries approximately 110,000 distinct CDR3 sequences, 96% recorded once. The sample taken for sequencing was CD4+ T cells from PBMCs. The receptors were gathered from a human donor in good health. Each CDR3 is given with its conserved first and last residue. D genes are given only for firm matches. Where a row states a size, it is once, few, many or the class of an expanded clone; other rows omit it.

CDR3aa: CASSRSDYNSPLHF; CDR3nt: TGTGCCAGCTCACGGTCCGACTATAATTCACCCCTCCACTTT; j_gene: TRBJ1-6; v_gene: TRBV18; abundance: .; d_gene: .
CDR3aa: CASSQEVAGGVLEQYF; CDR3nt: TGCGCCAGCAGCCAAGAAGTAGCGGGAGGAGTCCTCGAGCAGTACTTC; j_gene: TRBJ2-7; v_gene: TRBV4-3; abundance: .; d_gene: TRBD2
CDR3aa: CASSFPTGGETQYF; CDR3nt: TGTGCCAGCAGCTTCCCGACAGGGGGAGAGACCCAGTACTTC; j_gene: TRBJ2-5; v_gene: TRBV7-9; abundance: .; d_gene: TRBD1
CDR3aa: CASSPRRGAAWVQYF; CDR3nt: TGTGCCAGCAGCCCAAGAAGGGGCGCCGCTTGGGTGCAGTACTTC; j_gene: TRBJ2-7; v_gene: TRBV3-1; abundance: .; d_gene: .
CDR3aa: CATSPQDSYEQYF; CDR3nt: TGTGCCACCTCCCCCCAGGACTCCTACGAGCAGTACTTC; j_gene: TRBJ2-7; v_gene: TRBV15; abundance: .; d_gene: .
CDR3aa: CASSPSANTEAFF; CDR3nt: TGTGCCAGCTCACCCTCAGCGAACACTGAAGCTTTCTTT; j_gene: TRBJ1-1; v_gene: TRBV18; abundance: .; d_gene: .
CDR3aa: CASSGAGTGGEKLFF; CDR3nt: TGCGCCAGCAGCGGAGCCGGGACAGGGGGTGAAAAACTGTTTTTT; j_gene: TRBJ1-4; v_gene: TRBV5-1; abundance: once; d_gene: TRBD1
CDR3aa: CASSFSTGSNYGYTF; CDR3nt: TGTGCCAGCAGCTTTTCAACAGGGTCTAACTATGGCTACACCTTC; j_gene: TRBJ1-2; v_gene: TRBV7-2; abundance: .; d_gene: .
CDR3aa: CASSQDYTEAFF; CDR3nt: TGTGCCAGCAGCCAAGATTACACTGAAGCTTTCTTT; j_gene: TRBJ1-1; v_gene: TRBV3-1; abundance: once; d_gene: .
CDR3aa: CASRTGDSGYTF; CDR3nt: TGTGCCAGCAGGACAGGGGATTCTGGCTACACCTTC; j_gene: TRBJ1-2; v_gene: TRBV6-2/TRBV6-3; abundance: few; d_gene: TRBD1
CDR3aa: CSARDLRQPQHF; CDR3nt: TGCAGTGCTAGAGATCTGCGTCAGCCCCAGCATTTT; j_gene: TRBJ1-5; v_gene: TRBV20-1; abundance: .; d_gene: .
CDR3aa: CASSELGLISYNEQFF; CDR3nt: TGCGCCAGCAGCGAGTTGGGACTGATCTCCTACAATGAGCAGTTCTTC; j_gene: TRBJ2-1; v_gene: TRBV4-1; abundance: .; d_gene: .
CDR3aa: CASSSHGGRGTEAFF; CDR3nt: TGTGCCAGCAGCAGCCATGGGGGTAGGGGCACTGAAGCTTTCTTT; j_gene: TRBJ1-1; v_gene: TRBV28; abundance: .; d_gene: .
CDR3aa: CSAQTGWGLNYGYTF; CDR3nt: TGCAGCGCCCAAACCGGCTGGGGCCTAAACTATGGCTACACCTTC; j_gene: TRBJ1-2; v_gene: TRBV29-1; abundance: .; d_gene: .
CDR3aa: CSPEDRQTFEAKNIQYF; CDR3nt: TGCAGCCCCGAGGACAGGCAAACCTTCGAAGCCAAAAACATTCAGTACTTC; j_gene: TRBJ2-4; v_gene: TRBV29-1; abundance: .; d_gene: TRBD1
CDR3aa: CASSSRSSGNNEQFF; CDR3nt: TGTGCCAGCAGTTCCCGGAGTAGCGGGAACAATGAGCAGTTCTTC; j_gene: TRBJ2-1; v_gene: TRBV27; abundance: .; d_gene: TRBD2
CDR3aa: CASKSGQGSAEAFF; CDR3nt: TGTGCCAGCAAATCGGGACAGGGTAGCGCTGAAGCTTTCTTT; j_gene: TRBJ1-1; v_gene: TRBV2; abundance: once; d_gene: TRBD1
CDR3aa: CAWSVRDRTEKLFF; CDR3nt: TGTGCCTGGAGTGTACGGGACAGGACCGAAAAACTGTTTTTT; j_gene: TRBJ1-4; v_gene: TRBV30; abundance: .; d_gene: TRBD1
CDR3aa: CASSLRLAGGPYEQYF; CDR3nt: TGCGCCAGCAGCCTTAGACTAGCGGGCGGTCCGTACGAGCAGTACTTC; j_gene: TRBJ2-7; v_gene: TRBV4-3; abundance: .; d_gene: TRBD2
CDR3aa: CASSLRVYEQYF; CDR3nt: TGTGCCAGCAGTTTGCGGGTATACGAGCAGTACTTC; j_gene: TRBJ2-7; v_gene: TRBV12-3/TRBV12-4; abundance: .; d_gene: .
CDR3aa: CASSYSTGNTEAFF; CDR3nt: TGTGCCAGCAGTTACTCGACAGGGAACACTGAAGCTTTCTTT; j_gene: TRBJ1-1; v_gene: TRBV6-6; abundance: .; d_gene: .
CDR3aa: CSVEDRDYEQYF; CDR3nt: TGCAGCGTTGAGGACCGGGACTACGAGCAGTACTTC; j_gene: TRBJ2-7; v_gene: TRBV29-1; abundance: .; d_gene: .
CDR3aa: CASSPLGLSYEQYF; CDR3nt: TGTGCCAGCAGCCCACTAGGTCTCTCTTACGAGCAGTACTTC; j_gene: TRBJ2-7; v_gene: TRBV9; abundance: .; d_gene: .
CDR3aa: CASMGVQPQHF; CDR3nt: TGTGCCAGCATGGGCGTTCAGCCCCAGCATTTT; j_gene: TRBJ1-5; v_gene: TRBV28; abundance: .; d_gene: .
CDR3aa: CASSLGAWGTDTQYF; CDR3nt: TGTGCCAGCAGCTTGGGGGCTTGGGGCACAGATACGCAGTATTTT; j_gene: TRBJ2-3; v_gene: TRBV7-9; abundance: .; d_gene: .
CDR3aa: CASSSGQHPGNTIYF; CDR3nt: TGTGCCAGCAGTTCGGGACAACATCCTGGAAACACCATATATTTT; j_gene: TRBJ1-3; v_gene: TRBV6-2/TRBV6-3; abundance: .; d_gene: .
CDR3aa: CASSQNTEAFF; CDR3nt: TGTGCCAGCAGCCAGAACACTGAAGCTTTCTTT; j_gene: TRBJ1-1; v_gene: TRBV12-3/TRBV12-4; abundance: .; d_gene: .
CDR3aa: CASSPLTGAVNTEAFF; CDR3nt: TGTGCCAGCAGCCCCCTGACGGGGGCGGTAAACACTGAAGCTTTCTTT; j_gene: TRBJ1-1; v_gene: TRBV14; abundance: .; d_gene: .
CDR3aa: CASSPFAGEQYF; CDR3nt: TGTGCCAGCTCCCCATTTGCGGGGGAGCAGTACTTC; j_gene: TRBJ2-7; v_gene: TRBV18; abundance: .; d_gene: .
CDR3aa: CASSQAQGQPGYNEQFF; CDR3nt: TGTGCCAGCAGCCAAGCACAGGGTCAGCCGGGCTACAATGAGCAGTTCTTC; j_gene: TRBJ2-1; v_gene: TRBV4-2; abundance: .; d_gene: .
CDR3aa: CASSIGTANYEQYF; CDR3nt: TGTGCCAGTAGTATAGGGACAGCAAACTACGAGCAGTACTTC; j_gene: TRBJ2-7; v_gene: TRBV19; abundance: .; d_gene: .
CDR3aa: CATSRDTDRGYEQYF; CDR3nt: TGTGCCACCAGCAGAGACACGGACAGGGGATACGAGCAGTACTTC; j_gene: TRBJ2-7; v_gene: TRBV15; abundance: .; d_gene: TRBD1
CDR3aa: CASSSGRRATDTQYF; CDR3nt: TGTGCCAGCAGTTCAGGACGGAGAGCCACAGATACGCAGTATTTT; j_gene: TRBJ2-3; v_gene: TRBV28; abundance: .; d_gene: .